Listed below are T cell receptor beta chains from one sample, sequenced in a study of blood T cells in healthy people across ages. TCRdb fed the 5' RACE reads into MiXCR, producing one record per CDR3 protein. The repertoire holds hundreds of thousands of distinct CDR3 sequences, with under 30% as singletons. Sequencing input: blood. Every receptor here comes from an elderly woman in good health. CDR3s include the opening cysteine and the closing phenylalanine or tryptophan. D genes are given only for firm matches. Part of the rows lack a size; the others show once, few, many or a class for expanded clones.

D gene	clone size	J gene	V gene	CDR3 DNA	CDR3 protein
NA	NA	TRBJ2-4	TRBV20-1	TGCAGTGCTAGAGATCCGAAGGCCCAAACAAACATTCAGTACTTC	CSARDPKAQTNIQYF
NA	many	TRBJ2-1	TRBV2	TGTGCCAGCAGCCTTAGCCGGGGAGAAAATGAGCAGTTCTTC	CASSLSRGENEQFF
NA	NA	TRBJ2-7	TRBV20-1	TGCAGTGCTAGTCAAGGTTCGGCAGGCACCTCCTACGAACAGTACTTC	CSASQGSAGTSYEQYF
NA	many	TRBJ2-3	TRBV7-6	TGTGCCAGCAGCTTCGCCAGGGGACACCCAAGCACAGATACGCAGTATTTT	CASSFARGHPSTDTQYF
NA	once	TRBJ2-1	TRBV7-9	TGTGCCAGCAGCGCCCTAAACAATGAGCAGTTCTTC	CASSALNNEQFF
NA	few	TRBJ2-5	TRBV7-2	TGTGCCAGCAGCTTAAGCGGAGCTAGCTCCTACAATGAGCAGTACTTC	CASSLSGASSYNEQYF
NA	many	TRBJ1-5	TRBV5-1	TGCGCCAGCAGCTTTGACATAGATCAGCCCCAGCATTTT	CASSFDIDQPQHF
NA	many	TRBJ2-5	TRBV20-1	TGCAGTGCGCCGGACACGGGGTGGTACCAAGAGACCCAGTACTTC	CSAPDTGWYQETQYF
NA	NA	TRBJ1-3	TRBV6-2/TRBV6-3	TGTGCCAGCAGTGCGACACGTCTGAACACCATATATTTT	CASSATRLNTIYF
NA	many	TRBJ2-1	TRBV9	TGTGCCAGCAGCGTAGCTCCGGAGGGAGGTGAGCAGTTCTTC	CASSVAPEGGEQFF
NA	many	TRBJ1-1	TRBV20-1	TGCAGTGCTAGGCTAATCCGGGCTCGGAGAAACACTGAAGCTTTCTTT	CSARLIRARRNTEAFF
TRBD1	NA	TRBJ2-1	TRBV27	TGTGCCAGCAGTTTAAGGCAGGGGGCGAGCAATGGGCAGTTCTTC	CASSLRQGASNGQFF
NA	NA	TRBJ2-7	TRBV7-2	TGTGCCAGCAGTCCTCGGGACTTGCTTTACGAGCAGTACTTC	CASSPRDLLYEQYF
NA	NA	TRBJ2-7	TRBV4-3	TGCGCCAGCAGCCCTGGTCCGGGGTGCTACGAGCAGTACTTC	CASSPGPGCYEQYF
NA	few	TRBJ2-3	TRBV12-3/TRBV12-4	TGTGCCAGCAGTTTAAGCGGAGTGAGAGCAGATACGCAGTATTTT	CASSLSGVRADTQYF
TRBD2	many	TRBJ2-5	TRBV6-2/TRBV6-3	TGTGCCAGCAGTTTAGCAGCTAGCGGGGTCGGTGGGACCCAGTACTTC	CASSLAASGVGGTQYF
NA	NA	TRBJ2-1	TRBV30	TGTGCCTGGAGAGCTCTCCCTGGATTTTACAATGAGCAGTTCTTC	CAWRALPGFYNEQFF
TRBD1	NA	TRBJ2-3	TRBV5-1	TGCGCCAGCAGTTCGCAGGGGGCGGTTGATACGCAGTATTTT	CASSSQGAVDTQYF
TRBD1	few	TRBJ1-2	TRBV13	TGTGCCAGCAGCTCGCTGACCGGGACAGCCACGCTAGGCTACACCTTC	CASSSLTGTATLGYTF
TRBD2	many	TRBJ2-3	TRBV2	TGTGCCAGCAGGGCCGGACTAGCGGGCACAGATACGCAGTATTTT	CASRAGLAGTDTQYF
NA	many	TRBJ2-1	TRBV11-2	TGTGCCAGCAGCTTGGCCGATCCGGGACGAAAGCCTATTATCTACAATGAGCAGTTCTTC	CASSLADPGRKPIIYNEQFF
NA	NA	TRBJ2-4	TRBV3-1	TGTGCCAGCAGCCAACGCAGGGGGGCCACGGCCAAAAACATTCGGTACTTC	CASSQRRGATAKNIRYF
NA	few	TRBJ1-1	TRBV5-1	TGCGCCAGCAGCTCTCCAGGGCTCGGTGAAGCTTTCTTT	CASSSPGLGEAFF
NA	many	TRBJ2-7	TRBV6-2/TRBV6-3	TGTGCCAGCAGTTACCTGATAACCAGCGCCTACGAGCAGTACTTC	CASSYLITSAYEQYF
NA	many	TRBJ2-5	TRBV7-8	TGTGCCAGCAGCTTAGACGGCAGCCAAGAGACCCAGTACTTC	CASSLDGSQETQYF
NA	many	TRBJ2-7	TRBV20-1	TGCAGTGCATACCGGGACCTACCTACCTCCTACGAGCAGTACTTC	CSAYRDLPTSYEQYF
NA	NA	TRBJ2-6	TRBV30	TGTGCCTGGGGTGCTGGACACGAGGGAGGAGCTGGGGCCAACGTCCTGACTTTC	CAWGAGHEGGAGANVLTF